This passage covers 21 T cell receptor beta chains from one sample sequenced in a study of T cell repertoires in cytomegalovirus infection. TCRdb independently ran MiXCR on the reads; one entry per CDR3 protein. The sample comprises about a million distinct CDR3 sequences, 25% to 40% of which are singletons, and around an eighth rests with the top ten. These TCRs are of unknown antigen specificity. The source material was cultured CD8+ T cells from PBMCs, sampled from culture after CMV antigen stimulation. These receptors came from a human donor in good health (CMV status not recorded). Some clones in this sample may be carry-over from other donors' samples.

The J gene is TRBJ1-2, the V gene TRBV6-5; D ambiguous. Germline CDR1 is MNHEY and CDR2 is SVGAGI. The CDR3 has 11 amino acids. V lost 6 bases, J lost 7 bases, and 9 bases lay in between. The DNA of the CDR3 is TGTGCCAGCAGCGAAGATGGTGGCTACACCTTC. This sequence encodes CASSEDGGYTF.

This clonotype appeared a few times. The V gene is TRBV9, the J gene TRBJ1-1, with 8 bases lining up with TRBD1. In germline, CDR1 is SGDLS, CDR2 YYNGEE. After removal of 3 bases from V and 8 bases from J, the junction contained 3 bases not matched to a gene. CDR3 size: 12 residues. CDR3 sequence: CASSATGGEAFF. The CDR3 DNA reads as TGTGCCAGCAGCGCCACAGGGGGGGAAGCTTTCTTT.

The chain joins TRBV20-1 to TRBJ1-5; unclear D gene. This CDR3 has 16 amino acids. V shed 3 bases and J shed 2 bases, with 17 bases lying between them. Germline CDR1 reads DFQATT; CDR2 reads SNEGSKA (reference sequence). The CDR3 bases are TGCAGTGCTAGGCATCGGTTGAGGAGAGGCAATCAGCCCCAGCATTTT. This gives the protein CSARHRLRRGNQPQHF.

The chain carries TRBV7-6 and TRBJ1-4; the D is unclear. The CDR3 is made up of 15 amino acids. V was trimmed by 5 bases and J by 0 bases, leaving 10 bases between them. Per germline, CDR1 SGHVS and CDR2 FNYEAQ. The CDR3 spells CASSTKKSTNEKLFF. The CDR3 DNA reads TGTGCCAGCAGCACTAAGAAGTCAACTAATGAAAAACTGTTTTTT.

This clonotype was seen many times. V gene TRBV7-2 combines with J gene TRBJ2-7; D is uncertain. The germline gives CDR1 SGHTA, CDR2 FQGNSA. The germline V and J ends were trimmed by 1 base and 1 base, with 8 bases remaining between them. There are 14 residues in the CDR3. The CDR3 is CASSLVPLSYEQYF. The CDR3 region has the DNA TGTGCCAGCAGCTTAGTCCCCTTATCCTACGAGCAGTACTTC.

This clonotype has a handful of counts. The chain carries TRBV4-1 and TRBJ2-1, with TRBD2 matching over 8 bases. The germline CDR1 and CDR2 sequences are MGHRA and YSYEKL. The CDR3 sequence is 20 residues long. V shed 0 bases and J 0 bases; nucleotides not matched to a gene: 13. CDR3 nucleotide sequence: TGCGCCAGCAGCCAAGATCTGGATCCCATAAGCGGGGGCTCCTACAATGAGCAGTTCTTC. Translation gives CASSQDLDPISGGSYNEQFF.

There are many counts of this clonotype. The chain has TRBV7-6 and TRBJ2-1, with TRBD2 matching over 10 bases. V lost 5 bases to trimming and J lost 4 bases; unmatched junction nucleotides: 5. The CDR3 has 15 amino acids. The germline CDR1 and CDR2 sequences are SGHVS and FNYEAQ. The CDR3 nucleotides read TGTGCCAGCAGCCGAACTAGCGGGGAGTACAATGAGCAGTTCTTC. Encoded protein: CASSRTSGEYNEQFF. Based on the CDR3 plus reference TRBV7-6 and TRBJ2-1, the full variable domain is GAGVSQSPRYKVTKRGQDVALRCDPISGHVSLYWYRQALGQGPEFLTYFNYEAQQDKSGLPNDRFSAERPEGSISTLTIQRTEQRDSAMYRCASSRTSGEYNEQFFGPGTRLTVL.

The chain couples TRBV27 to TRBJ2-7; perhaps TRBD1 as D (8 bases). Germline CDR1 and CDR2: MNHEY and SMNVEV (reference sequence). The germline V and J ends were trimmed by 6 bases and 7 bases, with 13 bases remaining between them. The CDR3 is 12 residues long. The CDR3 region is CASRTGGGEQYV. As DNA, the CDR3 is TGTGCCAGCAGAACAGGGGGGGGGGAGCAGTACGTC.

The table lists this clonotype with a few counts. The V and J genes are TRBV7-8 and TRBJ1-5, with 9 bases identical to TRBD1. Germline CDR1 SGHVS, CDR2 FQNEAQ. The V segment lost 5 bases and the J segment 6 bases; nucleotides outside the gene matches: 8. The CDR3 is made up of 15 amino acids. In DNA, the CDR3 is TGTGCCAGCAGCCCCGGGGACAGGGAACTTCAGCCCCAGCATTTT. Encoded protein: CASSPGDRELQPQHF.

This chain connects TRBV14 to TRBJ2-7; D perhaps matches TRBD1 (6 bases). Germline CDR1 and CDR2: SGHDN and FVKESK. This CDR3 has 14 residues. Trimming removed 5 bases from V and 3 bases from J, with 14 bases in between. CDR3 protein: CASSFTGQLYEQYV. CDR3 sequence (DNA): TGTGCCAGCAGCTTCACGGGACAACTCTACGAGCAGTACGTC.

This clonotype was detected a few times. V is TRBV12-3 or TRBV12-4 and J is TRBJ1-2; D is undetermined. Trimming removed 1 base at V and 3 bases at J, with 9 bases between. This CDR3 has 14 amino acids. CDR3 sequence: CASSLGSGHYGYTF. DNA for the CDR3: TGTGCCAGCAGTTTAGGATCGGGCCACTATGGCTACACCTTC.

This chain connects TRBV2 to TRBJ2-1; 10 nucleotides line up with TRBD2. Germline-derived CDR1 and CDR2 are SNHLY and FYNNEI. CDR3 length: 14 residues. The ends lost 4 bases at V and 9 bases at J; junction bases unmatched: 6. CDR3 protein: CASSGTAGGPEQFF. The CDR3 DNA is TGTGCCAGCAGTGGTACAGCGGGGGGGCCTGAGCAGTTCTTC.

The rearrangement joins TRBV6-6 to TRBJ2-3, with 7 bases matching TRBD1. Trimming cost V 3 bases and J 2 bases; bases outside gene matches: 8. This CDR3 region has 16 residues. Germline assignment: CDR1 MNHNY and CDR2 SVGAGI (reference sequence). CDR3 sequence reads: CASSYLGRGHTDTQYF. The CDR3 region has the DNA TGTGCCAGCAGTTATCTTGGAAGGGGGCACACAGATACGCAGTATTTT.

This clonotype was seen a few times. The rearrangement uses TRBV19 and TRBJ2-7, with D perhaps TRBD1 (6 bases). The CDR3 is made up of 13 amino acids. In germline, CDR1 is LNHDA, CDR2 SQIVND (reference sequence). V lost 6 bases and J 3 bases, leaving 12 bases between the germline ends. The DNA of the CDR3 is TGTGCCAGTAGACCGACAGGAGGCTACGAGCAGTACTTC. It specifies CASRPTGGYEQYF.

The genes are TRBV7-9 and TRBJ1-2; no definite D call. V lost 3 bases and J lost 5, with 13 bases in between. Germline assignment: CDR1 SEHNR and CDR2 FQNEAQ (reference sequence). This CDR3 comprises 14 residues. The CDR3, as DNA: TGTGCCAGCAGCTTTCCAAGGATTAGTTATGGCTACACCTTC. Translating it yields CASSFPRISYGYTF. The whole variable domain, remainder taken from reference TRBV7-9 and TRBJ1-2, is DTGVSQNPRHKITKRGQNVTFRCDPISEHNRLYWYRQTLGQGPEFLTYFQNEAQLEKSRLLSDRFSAERPKGSFSTLEIQRTEQGDSAMYLCASSFPRISYGYTFGSGTRLTVV.

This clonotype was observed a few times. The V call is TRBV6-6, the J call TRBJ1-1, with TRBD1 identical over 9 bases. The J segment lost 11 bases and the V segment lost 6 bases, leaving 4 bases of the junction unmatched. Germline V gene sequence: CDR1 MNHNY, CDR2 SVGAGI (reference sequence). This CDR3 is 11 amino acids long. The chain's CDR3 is CASRRTGDAFF. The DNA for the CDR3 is TGTGCCAGCAGAAGGACAGGGGATGCTTTCTTT.

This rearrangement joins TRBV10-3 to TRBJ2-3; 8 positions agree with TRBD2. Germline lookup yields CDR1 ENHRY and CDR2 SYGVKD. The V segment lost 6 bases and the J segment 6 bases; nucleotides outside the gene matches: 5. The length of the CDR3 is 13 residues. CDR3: CAIRSGTSDTQYF. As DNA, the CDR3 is TGTGCCATCAGATCCGGGACTAGTGATACGCAGTATTTT.

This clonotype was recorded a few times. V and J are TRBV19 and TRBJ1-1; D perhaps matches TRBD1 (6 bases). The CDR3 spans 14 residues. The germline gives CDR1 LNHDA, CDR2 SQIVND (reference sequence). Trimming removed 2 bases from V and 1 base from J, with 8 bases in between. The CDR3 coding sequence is TGTGCCAGTAGTATATGGGGGCGGAACACTGAAGCTTTCTTT. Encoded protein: CASSIWGRNTEAFF.

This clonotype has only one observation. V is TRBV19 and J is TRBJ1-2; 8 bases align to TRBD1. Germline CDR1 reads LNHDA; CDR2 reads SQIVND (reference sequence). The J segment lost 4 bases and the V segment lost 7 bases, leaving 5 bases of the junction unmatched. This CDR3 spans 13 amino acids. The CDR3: CASTGRGPYGYTF. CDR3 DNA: TGTGCCAGTACGGGCAGGGGGCCCTATGGCTACACCTTC.

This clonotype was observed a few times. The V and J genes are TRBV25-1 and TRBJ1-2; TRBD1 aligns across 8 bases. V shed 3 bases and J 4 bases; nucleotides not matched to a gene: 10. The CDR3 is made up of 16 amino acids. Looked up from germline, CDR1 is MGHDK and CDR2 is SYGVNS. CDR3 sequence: CASSDTIDTGGYGYTF. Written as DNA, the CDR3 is TGTGCCAGCAGTGACACAATTGATACAGGGGGCTATGGCTACACCTTC.

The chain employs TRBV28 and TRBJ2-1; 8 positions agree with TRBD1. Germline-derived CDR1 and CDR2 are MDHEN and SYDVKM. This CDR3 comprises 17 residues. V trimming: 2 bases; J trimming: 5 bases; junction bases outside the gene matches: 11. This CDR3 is CASSLNRVLTGDNEQFF. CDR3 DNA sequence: TGTGCCAGCAGTTTAAACCGGGTATTGACAGGGGACAATGAGCAGTTCTTC.